Below are 29 T cell receptor beta chains sequenced from a single sample in a study of T cells after yellow fever vaccination. TCRdb reprocessed the 5' RACE reads with MiXCR, giving one entry per CDR3 protein. The table lists 60,000 to 85,000 distinct CDR3 sequences, roughly 6.9% of them singletons. The sample here was CD8+ T cells sorted from PBMCs, taken more than 4 days after the first yellow fever vaccination. These receptors came from a man in his late teens or twenties who received the YFV17D yellow fever vaccine.

This clonotype turned up a few times. The chain is built from TRBV6-5 and TRBJ2-3, with 11 nucleotides matching TRBD2. V shed 2 bases and J 4 bases; nucleotides not matched to a gene: 2. This CDR3 is built from 15 residues. CDR1 and CDR2 (germline): MNHEY, SVGAGI. CDR3 nucleotides: TGTGCCAGCAGTTACCTAGCGGGGGGATCAGATACGCAGTATTTT. Amino acids: CASSYLAGGSDTQYF.

In this sample, this clonotype turned up a few times. The J gene is TRBJ1-5, the V gene TRBV12-3 or TRBV12-4; 7 positions match TRBD1. This CDR3 has 15 amino acids. After removal of 6 bases from V and 3 bases from J, the junction contained 8 bases not matched to a gene. The CDR3 nucleotides read TGTGCCAGCAGCCAAGAGACAGGGTACAATCAGCCCCAGCATTTT. The encoded protein is CASSQETGYNQPQHF.

This rearrangement joins TRBV3-1 to TRBJ1-1; D remains ambiguous. The CDR3 has 14 amino acids. Looked up from germline, CDR1 is LGHDT and CDR2 is YNNKEL (reference sequence). The V and J ends lost 0 bases and 6 bases respectively, with 11 bases between them. CDR3 protein: CASSQEGAPSEAFF. The CDR3 DNA is TGTGCCAGCAGCCAAGAAGGCGCACCTTCTGAAGCTTTCTTT.

The chain links TRBV2 to TRBJ1-2, with 10 bases matching TRBD1. Germline V gene data show CDR1 as SNHLY and CDR2 as FYNNEI. The CDR3 contains 15 residues. The trim removed 2 bases at V and 7 bases at J, leaving 7 bases unmatched. CDR3 protein: CASSELPTGGGGYTF. DNA for the CDR3: TGTGCCAGCAGTGAACTCCCGACAGGGGGCGGTGGCTACACCTTC.

In this sample, this clonotype turned up many times. CDR3 nucleotide sequence: TGCGCCAGCACCGACCCCGGTGGGATGAACACTGAAGCTTTCTTT. Translating gives CASTDPGGMNTEAFF. The V gene is TRBV5-1, the J gene TRBJ1-1; no clear D gene. V lost 6 bases to trimming and J lost 0 bases, with 15 bases between them. The CDR3 contains 15 residues. Germline-derived CDR1 and CDR2 are SGHRS and YFSETQ.

J is TRBJ1-1 and V is TRBV5-1, with a possible D match to TRBD1 (5 bases). The germline V gene encodes CDR1 SGHRS and CDR2 YFSETQ. With 0 bases removed from V and 5 bases from J, the gap between germline ends came to 20 bases. The CDR3 loop spans 17 amino acids. CDR3 sequence: CASSLVPDWGKGTEAFF. Here the CDR3 DNA reads TGCGCCAGCAGCTTGGTCCCTGATTGGGGAAAGGGGACTGAAGCTTTCTTT.

Only a few counts were recorded for this clonotype. The V call is TRBV4-1, the J call TRBJ2-3; the D gene is possibly TRBD1 (6 bases). Germline V gene lookup returns CDR1 MGHRA and CDR2 YSYEKL. The CDR3 is 13 amino acids. Trimming left V 3 bases short and J 6 bases short, with 10 bases between. For the CDR3, the DNA is TGCGCCAGCAGCCACAACAGGGTCGATACGCAGTATTTT. This codes for CASSHNRVDTQYF.

V is TRBV30 and J is TRBJ1-1, with D possibly TRBD1 on 6 matching bases. The CDR3 covers 14 residues. CDR1 and CDR2 (germline): GTSNPN, SVGIG (reference sequence). V lost 3 bases, J lost 2 bases, and 13 bases lay in between. CDR3 sequence (DNA): TGTGCCTGGAGACTGGGAGGGGGTAACACTGAAGCTTTCTTT. This codes for CAWRLGGGNTEAFF.

On this clonotype itself: With a much larger clone just one base away, this may be a read error. The chain recombines TRBV20-1 with TRBJ2-1; weak D call: TRBD1 (5 bases). Germline-derived CDR1 and CDR2 are DFQATT and SNEGSKA (reference sequence). The CDR3 loop spans 14 amino acids. The CDR3 sequence: CNALLRGPRNEQFF. The CDR3 DNA reads TGCAATGCCCTCCTTAGGGGCCCTCGCAATGAGCAGTTCTTC.

This clonotype has ten or more counts. V and J are TRBV7-6 and TRBJ2-1; 8 bases line up with TRBD2. Germline-derived CDR1 and CDR2 are SGHVS and FNYEAQ. This CDR3 is 15 amino acids long. The V segment lost 5 bases and the J segment 0 bases; nucleotides outside the gene matches: 3. CDR3 in amino acids: CASSLGGASYNEQFF. CDR3 nucleotide sequence: TGTGCCAGCAGCCTCGGGGGGGCCTCCTACAATGAGCAGTTCTTC.

This clonotype was seen ten or more times. The chain links TRBV6-2 or TRBV6-3 to TRBJ2-7, with a tentative D call TRBD2 (5 bases). The V gene lost 5 bases and the J gene lost 6 bases, with 11 bases spanning the gap. This CDR3 has 12 residues. CDR1 and CDR2 from the germline V gene are MNHEY and SVGEGT. The CDR3: CASSHQRAEQYF. In DNA form, the CDR3 reads TGTGCCAGCAGTCACCAGAGGGCCGAGCAGTACTTC.

The chain recombines TRBV4-1 with TRBJ2-5; D uncertain. The CDR3 sequence is 12 residues long. V shed 0 bases and J shed 5 bases, with 4 bases lying between them. The germline V gene has CDR1 MGHRA and CDR2 YSYEKL. As DNA, the CDR3 is TGCGCCAGCAGCCAAGATCGGGAGACCCAGTACTTC. It yields the protein CASSQDRETQYF.

The V and J genes are TRBV7-9 and TRBJ2-2; D is uncertain. Germline loops: CDR1 SEHNR, CDR2 FQNEAQ (reference sequence). This CDR3 region has 15 residues. Trimming removed 6 bases at V and 0 bases at J, with 11 bases between. CDR3 protein: CASSSAAANTGELFF. The CDR3 bases are TGTGCCAGCAGTTCAGCCGCCGCGAACACCGGGGAGCTGTTTTTT.

The chain carries TRBV29-1 and TRBJ2-3, with D possibly called TRBD1 or TRBD2 (5 bases each). The V and J ends lost 0 bases and 4 bases respectively, with 17 bases between them. Germline V lookup: CDR1 SQVTM, CDR2 ANQGSEA. The CDR3 is made up of 16 amino acids. CDR3 nucleotide sequence: TGCAGCGTTGAAGATCTTGACGGGGCGAGCGCAGATACGCAGTATTTT. Protein sequence: CSVEDLDGASADTQYF.

This clonotype showed up just a few times. The V call is TRBV20-1, the J call TRBJ1-6, with D possibly being TRBD1 (5 bases). The CDR3 is 15 residues long. Deletions cut 6 bases from V and 0 bases from J, with 12 bases between. In germline, CDR1 is DFQATT, CDR2 SNEGSKA (reference sequence). The DNA for the CDR3 is TGCAGTGCCCCGGGGCAGGACTCCTATAATTCACCCCTCCACTTT. Protein sequence: CSAPGQDSYNSPLHF.

This clonotype was seen at least ten times. This chain connects TRBV11-2 to TRBJ2-4; D remains unclear. From germline, CDR1 is SGHAT and CDR2 FQNNGV. Trimming shortened V by 5 bases and J by 8 bases, and 10 bases separated the two germline ends. This CDR3 has 12 amino acids. CDR3 amino acids: CASSPLSDIQYF. The CDR3 DNA sequence: TGTGCCAGCAGCCCCCTTTCGGACATTCAGTACTTC.

This clonotype showed up many times. This chain joins TRBV18 and TRBJ2-1, with D hard to call. Germline CDR1 and CDR2: KGHSH and LQKENI. There are 17 residues in the CDR3. Trimming took off 0 bases at V and 2 bases at J, with 14 bases between the two ends. The CDR3 is CASSPPLAVETYNEQFF. For the CDR3, the DNA is TGTGCCAGCTCACCACCCTTGGCGGTCGAAACCTACAATGAGCAGTTCTTC.

This clonotype appeared a few times. A read error may account for a junction end that differs from germline. The V and J genes are TRBV20-1 and TRBJ1-2; 7 bases match TRBD1. Germline V gene sequence: CDR1 DFQATT, CDR2 SNEGSKA (reference sequence). The CDR3 runs 9 residues. The CDR3 DNA reads TGCAGTGCTAGCTTACAGGGGCCCTTC. Encoded protein: CSASLQGPF.

The table lists this clonotype with a few counts. The chain combines TRBV10-3 with TRBJ2-2; D remains unclear. Trimming shortened V by 3 bases and J by 6 bases, and 5 bases separated the two germline ends. Germline V gene lookup returns CDR1 ENHRY and CDR2 SYGVKD. This CDR3 region has 12 residues. The CDR3 DNA reads as TGTGCCATCAGTGACCGGTCCGGGGAGCTGTTTTTT. This sequence encodes CAISDRSGELFF.

This clonotype was seen repeatedly, ten times or more. The genes are TRBV3-1 and TRBJ2-2; D is ambiguous. The V end lost 0 bases, the J end lost 4 bases, and 12 bases lay between the germline ends. The CDR3 runs 16 residues. Germline CDR1 reads LGHDT; CDR2 reads YNNKEL (reference sequence). CDR3 residues: CASSQDREGFTGELFF. CDR3 DNA sequence: TGTGCCAGCAGCCAAGATAGGGAAGGATTCACCGGGGAGCTGTTTTTT.

This clonotype was recorded at least ten times. The chain combines TRBV7-6 with TRBJ2-5, with D possibly called TRBD1 or TRBD2 (6 bases each). The CDR3 consists of 17 residues. CDR1 and CDR2 from the germline V gene are SGHVS and FNYEAQ. The V end lost 2 bases, the J end lost 0 bases, and 16 bases lay between the germline ends. The CDR3 DNA follows: TGTGCCAGCAGCTTACTCGGGGGCGAAAGGTACCAAGAGACCCAGTACTTC. Its protein is CASSLLGGERYQETQYF. The full variable domain, completed using reference TRBV7-6 and TRBJ2-5, is GAGVSQSPRYKVTKRGQDVALRCDPISGHVSLYWYRQALGQGPEFLTYFNYEAQQDKSGLPNDRFSAERPEGSISTLTIQRTEQRDSAMYRCASSLLGGERYQETQYFGPGTRLLVL.

This chain's CDR3 is CASSQNPGIFQETQYF. In DNA form, the CDR3 reads TGTGCCAGCAGCCAGAACCCAGGGATTTTCCAAGAGACCCAGTACTTC. This rearrangement joins TRBV7-8 to TRBJ2-5; D is possibly TRBD1 (5 bases). V lost 5 bases to trimming and J lost 1 base, with 17 bases between them. CDR3 size: 16 residues. Germline-derived CDR1 and CDR2 are SGHVS and FQNEAQ.

This clonotype was picked up many times. The genes are TRBV9 and TRBJ2-1, with 10 positions matching TRBD2. V lost 0 bases to trimming and J lost 15 bases; unmatched junction nucleotides: 15. The CDR3 extends over 16 amino acids. Germline V gene data show CDR1 as SGDLS and CDR2 as YYNGEE. CDR3 sequence: CASSVAASGGPYNWFF. DNA of the CDR3: TGTGCCAGCAGCGTAGCCGCTAGCGGGGGACCCTACAATTGGTTCTTC. The full variable domain, its missing parts supplied by reference TRBV9 and TRBJ2-1, is DSGVTQTPKHLITATGQRVTLRCSPRSGDLSVYWYQQSLDQGLQFLIQYYNGEERAKGNILERFSAQQFPDLHSELNLSSLELGDSALYFCASSVAASGGPYNWFFGPGTRLTVL.

At least ten counts were recorded for this clonotype. The chain links TRBV19 to TRBJ2-7, with D tentatively TRBD2 (5 bases). The CDR3 covers 12 residues. Germline CDR1 reads LNHDA; CDR2 reads SQIVND (reference sequence). Trimming left V 5 bases short and J 5 bases short, with 10 bases between. DNA of the CDR3: TGTGCCAGTAGTCTACGGGGAAACGAGCAGTACTTC. Protein: CASSLRGNEQYF.

The table lists this clonotype with a few counts. V and J are TRBV6-5 and TRBJ1-5; 9 bases map to TRBD1. Per the germline V gene, CDR1 is MNHEY and CDR2 is SVGAGI. This CDR3 comprises 13 residues. V lost 4 bases and J lost 8; bases outside the gene matches: 3. CDR3 sequence reads: CASSWGQGKPQHF. CDR3 DNA: TGTGCCAGCAGTTGGGGACAGGGAAAGCCCCAGCATTTT.

The chain has TRBV9 and TRBJ2-7; D might be TRBD2 (5 bases). The CDR3 is 14 residues long. The V end was cut by 6 bases, the J end by 5 bases, with 18 bases between. Germline lookup yields CDR1 SGDLS and CDR2 YYNGEE. The CDR3 here is CASTRGDYGDEQYF. CDR3 bases: TGTGCCAGCACCCGCGGAGACTACGGAGACGAGCAGTACTTC.

This clonotype was counted ten times or more. This chain joins TRBV14 and TRBJ1-2, with a possible D match to TRBD1 (5 bases). This CDR3 comprises 13 residues. Deletions cut 9 bases from V and 0 bases from J, with 11 bases between. Germline CDR1 is SGHDN and CDR2 is FVKESK. The CDR3 spells CARRMTANYGYTF. As DNA, the CDR3 is TGTGCCAGACGCATGACAGCTAACTATGGCTACACCTTC.

Written as DNA, the CDR3 is TGTGCCAGCAGTCCTGCGGGGACCTACAATGAGCAGTTCTTC. Its protein is CASSPAGTYNEQFF. The chain employs TRBV12-3 or TRBV12-4 and TRBJ2-1, with D maybe TRBD2 (6 bases). CDR3 length: 14 amino acids. Trimming cost V 5 bases and J 2 bases, with 10 bases left between them.

V is TRBV7-2 and J is TRBJ2-5; D is unresolved. Trimming removed 5 bases from V and 5 bases from J, with 6 bases in between. The CDR3 loop spans 11 amino acids. CDR1 is SGHTA and CDR2 is FQGNSA in the germline V gene. This CDR3 is CASSDWETQYF. As DNA, the CDR3 is TGTGCCAGCAGCGACTGGGAGACCCAGTACTTC.